These 3 T cell receptor beta chains came from one sample sequenced in a study of blood T cells in healthy people across ages. A J-beta primer mix and a sample-barcoded 5' primer were used in a second PCR of roughly 7 to 12 cycles. TCRdb itself ran the 5' RACE reads through MiXCR, one entry per CDR3 protein. The profile shows about 1 million distinct CDR3 sequences, about 25% of them singletons. This same sample was also taken into another study, of T cells of mothers and their children.

Sequencing was performed on blood. The receptors derive from a girl aged 2 to 9 in good health.

In its sample, this clonotype was seen a few times. J is TRBJ1-3 and V is TRBV20-1; D uncertain. V lost 7 bases and J 0 bases, leaving 16 bases between the germline ends. The CDR3 is made up of 15 amino acids. Germline CDR1 DFQATT, CDR2 SNEGSKA (reference sequence). CDR3 sequence: CSGLGTESSGNTIYF. CDR3 coding DNA: TGCAGTGGACTAGGTACCGAATCCTCTGGAAACACCATATATTTT.

In this sample, this clonotype turned up a few times. The genes are TRBV28 and TRBJ2-2; no clear D. The germline V and J ends were trimmed by 2 bases and 4 bases, with 8 bases remaining between them. The CDR3 totals 14 residues. Germline lookup yields CDR1 MDHEN and CDR2 SYDVKM. In nucleotides, the CDR3 is TGTGCCAGCAGTTTAAGCCGGAGCACCGGGGAGCTGTTTTTT. Translating gives CASSLSRSTGELFF.

This rearrangement joins TRBV15 to TRBJ2-3; 9 bases agree with TRBD1. Germline V gene sequence: CDR1 LNHNV, CDR2 YYDKDF (reference sequence). This CDR3 region has 14 residues. V dropped 5 bases and J dropped 2; count of bases not matched to a gene: 2. The CDR3 is CATSWDRDTDTQYF. CDR3 nucleotides: TGTGCCACCAGCTGGGACAGGGACACAGATACGCAGTATTTT.